This T cell receptor (beta chain) derives from a study of beta chain features in type 1 diabetes. General study results and limits: Moderate but significant shortening of TCRB CDR3s was recorded in all four CD4+ subsets from Type 1 diabetes patients. More deletions and fewer insertions at VDJ junctions were found in patients with type 1 diabetes.

About this clone: Antigen unknown.

Since all of the isolated RNA was reverse transcribed, expressed TCRB transcripts were what got sequenced. There were approximately 3.5 million reads on average in the naive, central memory and regulatory T cell samples. Sequencing used immunoSEQ multiplex PCR; TCRdb keeps in-frame clones, though not all of them. The sample has a few hundred thousand clones, under 20% seen once. Germline values: CDR1 ENHRY, CDR2 SYGVKD. The ends were cut back, 2 bases at V and 0 bases at J, with 8 bases in the middle. This CDR3 has 15 amino acids. The sample taken for sequencing was naive CD4+ T cells from blood. This sequence originates from a man between 25 and 39 years old with type 1 diabetes. This sequence joins TRBV10-3 and TRBJ2-4; D is unresolved. CDR3 sequence: CAISEPGLAKNIQYF. CDR3 nucleotides: TGTGCCATCAGTGAGCCAGGCCTAGCCAAAAACATTCAGTACTTC.